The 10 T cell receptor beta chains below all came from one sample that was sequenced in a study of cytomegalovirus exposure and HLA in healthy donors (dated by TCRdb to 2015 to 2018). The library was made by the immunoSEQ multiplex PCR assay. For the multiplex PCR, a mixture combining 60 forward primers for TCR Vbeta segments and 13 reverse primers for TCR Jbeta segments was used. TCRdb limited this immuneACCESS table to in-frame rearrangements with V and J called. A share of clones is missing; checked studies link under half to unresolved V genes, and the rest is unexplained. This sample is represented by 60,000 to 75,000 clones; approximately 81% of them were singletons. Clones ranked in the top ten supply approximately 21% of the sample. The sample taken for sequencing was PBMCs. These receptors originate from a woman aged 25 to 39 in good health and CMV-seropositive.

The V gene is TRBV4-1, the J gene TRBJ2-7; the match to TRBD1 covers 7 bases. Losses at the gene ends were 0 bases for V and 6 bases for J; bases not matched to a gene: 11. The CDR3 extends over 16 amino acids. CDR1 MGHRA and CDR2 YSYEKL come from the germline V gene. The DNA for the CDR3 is TGCGCCAGCAGCCAAGAACTCGAGACAGGGTCCGTCGAGCAGTACTTC. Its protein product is CASSQELETGSVEQYF.

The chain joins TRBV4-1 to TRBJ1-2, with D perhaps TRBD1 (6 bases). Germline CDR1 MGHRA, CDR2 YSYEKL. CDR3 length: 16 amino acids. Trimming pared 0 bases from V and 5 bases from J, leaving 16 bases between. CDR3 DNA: TGCGCCAGCAGCCAAGAAGTAACGGACAGCCTATATGGCTACACCTTC. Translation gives CASSQEVTDSLYGYTF.

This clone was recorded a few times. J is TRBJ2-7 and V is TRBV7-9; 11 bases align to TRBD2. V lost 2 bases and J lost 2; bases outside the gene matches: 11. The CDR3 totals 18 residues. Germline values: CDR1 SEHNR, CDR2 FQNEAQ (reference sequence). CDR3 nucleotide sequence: TGTGCCAGCAGCTTAAAAGGGACTAGCGGCGACAAGACCTACGAGCAGTACTTC. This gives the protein CASSLKGTSGDKTYEQYF. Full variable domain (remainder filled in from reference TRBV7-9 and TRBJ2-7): DTGVSQNPRHKITKRGQNVTFRCDPISEHNRLYWYRQTLGQGPEFLTYFQNEAQLEKSRLLSDRFSAERPKGSFSTLEIQRTEQGDSAMYLCASSLKGTSGDKTYEQYFGPGTRLTVT.

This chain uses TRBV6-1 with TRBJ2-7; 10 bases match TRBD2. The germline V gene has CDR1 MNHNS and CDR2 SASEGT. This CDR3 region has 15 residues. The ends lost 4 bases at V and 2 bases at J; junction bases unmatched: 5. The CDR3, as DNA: TGTGCCAGCAGTGCCTCCGGGACTAGCGCCTACGAGCAGTACTTC. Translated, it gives CASSASGTSAYEQYF.

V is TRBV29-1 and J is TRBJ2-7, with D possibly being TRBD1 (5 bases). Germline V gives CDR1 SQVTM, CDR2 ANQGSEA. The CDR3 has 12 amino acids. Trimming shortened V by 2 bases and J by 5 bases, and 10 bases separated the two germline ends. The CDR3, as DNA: TGCAGCGTTGAAAGGGGTCTGGACGAGCAGTACTTC. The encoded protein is CSVERGLDEQYF.

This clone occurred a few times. This CDR3 is CASSVRDGRTEAFF. The CDR3 DNA sequence: TGTGCCAGCAGCGTAAGGGACGGGAGGACTGAAGCTTTCTTT. The rearrangement joins TRBV9 to TRBJ1-1, with TRBD1 as a possible D gene (5 bases). Germline values: CDR1 SGDLS, CDR2 YYNGEE. This CDR3 is built from 14 residues. Trimming cost V 1 base and J 5 bases, with 12 bases left between them.

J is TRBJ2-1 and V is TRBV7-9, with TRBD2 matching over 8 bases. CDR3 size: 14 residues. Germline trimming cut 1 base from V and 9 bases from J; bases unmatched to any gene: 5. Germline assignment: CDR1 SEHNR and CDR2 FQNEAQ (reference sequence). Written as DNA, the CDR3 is TGTGCCAGCAGCTTAGGACTAGCGACGGGTGAGCAGTTCTTC. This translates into CASSLGLATGEQFF.

CDR3 nucleotides: TGTGCCTGGACTCGCGGCAAGGGACTAGCCCCCTACAATGAGCAGTTCTTC. Translating gives CAWTRGKGLAPYNEQFF. The V call is TRBV30, the J call TRBJ2-1, with 9 bases fitting TRBD2. The CDR3 sequence is 17 residues long. V lost 4 bases and J lost 2; bases outside the gene matches: 12. Germline CDR1 and CDR2: GTSNPN and SVGIG (reference sequence).

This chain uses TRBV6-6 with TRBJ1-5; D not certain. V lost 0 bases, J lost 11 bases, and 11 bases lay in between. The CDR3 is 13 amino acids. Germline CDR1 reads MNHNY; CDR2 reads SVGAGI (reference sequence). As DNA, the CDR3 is TGTGCCAGCAGTTACTCGGCGAGGGAAACCCAGCATTTT. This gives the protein CASSYSARETQHF.

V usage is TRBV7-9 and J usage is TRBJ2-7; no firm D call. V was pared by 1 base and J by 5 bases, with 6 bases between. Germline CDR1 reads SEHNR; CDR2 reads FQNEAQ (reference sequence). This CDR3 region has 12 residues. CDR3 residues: CASSLVRNEQYF. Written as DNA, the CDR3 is TGTGCCAGCAGCTTAGTTAGAAACGAGCAGTACTTC.